Given below is one T cell receptor (beta chain) in context. Reverse transcription of roughly 0.5 to 1 ug RNA was performed with random hexamers. TCRdb re-derived calls from the immunoSEQ multiplex PCR reads in MiXCR, one entry per CDR3 protein. This sample yields over 350,000 distinct CDR3 sequences, of which 85% to 90% are seen a single time; approximately 0.12% belongs to the top ten. The junction had 12 bases not matched to a gene; V was cut back by 5 bases and J by 7 bases. The CDR3 contains 16 residues. Germline-derived CDR1 and CDR2 are SEHNR and FQNEAQ (reference sequence). This specimen comes from a study of CD8 T cells in Susac syndrome.

This receptor was taken from a human donor with multiple sclerosis. The genes are TRBV7-9 and TRBJ2-1; 9 nucleotides align to TRBD2. What was sequenced was CD8+ T cells from PBMCs. Written as DNA, the CDR3 is TGTGCCAGCAGCCCAGTGGGAAGCGGGGGGCGAAATGAGCAGTTCTTC. Translation: CASSPVGSGGRNEQFF.